This T cell receptor (beta chain) was recovered during a study of cytomegalovirus exposure and HLA in healthy donors. In the case of this clone: Antigen specificity is unknown.

Both 60 Vbeta primers and 13 Jbeta primers went into the PCR. Method: immunoSEQ multiplex PCR; TCRdb's copy keeps in-frame clones and lacks some. In the table there are some 160,000 clones, 70% to 85% of which are singletons. Whole-study findings and limits: A later analysis appeared to link common viral pathogens to several of the most significant clusters.

V was pared by 1 base and J by 3 bases, with 7 bases between. The CDR3 covers 13 residues. CDR1 and CDR2 (germline): SNHLY, FYNNEI. The chain combines TRBV2 with TRBJ2-7; unclear D gene. The receptor's source is a woman in her 40s in good health and CMV-seronegative. Source material: PBMCs. For the CDR3, the DNA is TGTGCCAGCAGTGAAGTAAGAGGCTACGAGCAGTACTTC. Its protein is CASSEVRGYEQYF.